This is a list of T cell receptor beta chains from one sample in a study of vaccination and CD4 T cells after COVID-19. These receptors have no known antigen. TCRdb reprocessed the PCR reads with MiXCR, giving one entry per CDR3 protein. The data contain over 2,000 distinct CDR3 sequences, about 43% of them singletons. Sequencing input: CD4+ T cells from blood, cultured in vitro. The receptors derive from a human donor in good health. The CDR3 runs from the conserved cysteine through the conserved F or W. D genes are given only for firm matches. Not every row has a clone size; where given, it reads once, few, many or a size class.

J,size,V,D,CDR3,DNA
TRBJ2-3,-,TRBV2,-,CASSFLDTQYF,TGTGCCAGCAGTTTTTTAGATACGCAGTATTTT
TRBJ2-2,-,TRBV28,TRBD2,CASSRLAGGLRGELFF,TGTGCCAGCAGCCGACTAGCGGGAGGGTTACGAGGGGAGCTGTTTTTT
TRBJ1-1,-,TRBV4-3,-,CASSQEPMNTEAFF,TGCGCCAGCAGCCAAGAACCCATGAACACTGAAGCTTTCTTT
TRBJ2-7,-,TRBV20-1,TRBD1,CSARPGQVYEQYF,TGCAGTGCTAGACCGGGACAGGTCTACGAGCAGTACTTC
TRBJ1-2,-,TRBV24-1,-,CATSDPTLANYGYTF,TGTGCCACCAGTGATCCCACGTTAGCTAACTATGGCTACACCTTC
TRBJ2-1,-,TRBV6-1,-,CASRGDGLDEQFF,TGTGCCAGCAGGGGGGATGGCCTCGATGAGCAGTTCTTC
TRBJ1-5,once,TRBV6-2/TRBV6-3,-,CASSYIFQPQHF,TGTGCCAGTAGTTACATATTTCAGCCCCAGCATTTT
TRBJ2-4,-,TRBV7-2,TRBD1,CASSPQGARSKNIQYF,TGTGCCAGCAGCCCCCAGGGGGCGAGGAGCAAAAACATTCAGTACTTC
TRBJ2-5,-,TRBV12-3/TRBV12-4,TRBD1,CASRTGSRETQYF,TGTGCCAGCAGGACAGGGAGTCGGGAGACCCAGTACTTC
TRBJ2-2,-,TRBV30,-,CAGKRPATGELFF,TGTGCCGGGAAACGCCCCGCCACCGGGGAGCTGTTTTTT
TRBJ1-6,-,TRBV20-1,TRBD1,CSAVQGASYNSPLHF,TGCAGTGCTGTACAGGGGGCATCCTATAATTCACCCCTCCACTTT
TRBJ2-6,-,TRBV5-1,-,CASSLDRGPPGANVLTF,TGCGCCAGCAGCTTGGACCGAGGCCCCCCTGGGGCCAACGTCCTGACTTTC
TRBJ1-1,few,TRBV27,-,CASSLGEMNTEAFF,TGTGCCAGCAGTTTAGGGGAAATGAACACTGAAGCTTTCTTT
TRBJ2-6,-,TRBV7-3,TRBD1,CASSFAGGSGANVLTF,TGTGCCAGCAGCTTCGCAGGGGGCTCTGGGGCCAACGTCCTGACTTTC
TRBJ1-1,-,TRBV10-3,TRBD1,CAISESEGQGVLEAFF,TGTGCCATCAGTGAGTCCGAGGGACAGGGGGTGCTTGAAGCTTTCTTT
TRBJ1-6,-,TRBV6-1,TRBD1,CASGPGQGNSPLHF,TGTGCCAGCGGCCCGGGACAGGGTAATTCACCCCTCCACTTT
TRBJ1-1,few,TRBV10-3,TRBD1,CATGQGLGTEAFF,TGTGCCACGGGACAGGGGCTAGGAACTGAAGCTTTCTTT
TRBJ1-5,medium-sized,TRBV11-2,-,CASSSGGGRGHQPQHF,TGTGCCAGCAGCTCCGGCGGGGGCAGGGGACATCAGCCCCAGCATTTT
TRBJ1-5,few,TRBV7-3,-,CASSLSGNQPQHF,TGTGCCAGCAGCTTAAGCGGTAACCAGCCCCAGCATTTT
TRBJ1-2,-,TRBV4-3,-,CASSQDSGGYTF,TGCGCCAGCAGCCAAGATAGCGGTGGCTACACCTTC
TRBJ1-5,-,TRBV24-1,TRBD1,CATSDSRQGLGPQHF,TGTGCCACCAGTGATTCGCGACAGGGCCTGGGGCCCCAGCATTTT
TRBJ2-7,-,TRBV10-3,-,CAISESRLLASYEQYF,TGTGCCATCAGTGAGTCGAGGTTACTAGCTTCCTACGAGCAGTACTTC
TRBJ1-6,-,TRBV18,-,CASSPEGLNSPLHF,TGTGCCAGCTCACCAGAGGGGCTTAATTCACCCCTCCACTTT
TRBJ2-7,-,TRBV20-1,TRBD2,CSARGSGVGGPHEQYF,TGCAGTGCTAGAGGTAGTGGGGTGGGAGGGCCTCACGAGCAGTACTTC
TRBJ1-2,-,TRBV19,-,CASSIYRDLGYTF,TGTGCCAGTAGTATCTACAGGGACCTGGGCTACACCTTC
TRBJ2-3,large,TRBV20-1,TRBD2,CSARRLAHLDTQYF,TGCAGTGCTAGGCGACTAGCTCATTTAGATACGCAGTATTTT
TRBJ2-7,few,TRBV7-3,TRBD2,CASSPSGGSSYEQYF,TGTGCCAGCAGCCCAAGCGGGGGTAGCTCCTACGAGCAGTACTTC
TRBJ1-6,-,TRBV7-3,TRBD1,CASSPSDRGGSAPLHF,TGTGCCAGCAGCCCCTCGGACAGGGGAGGGTCGGCACCCCTCCACTTT
TRBJ2-3,large,TRBV24-1,-,CATSDLTRGTDTQYF,TGTGCCACCAGTGACCTGACTAGGGGCACAGATACGCAGTATTTT
TRBJ2-1,few,TRBV20-1,TRBD2,CSARSLADNEQFF,TGCAGTGCTAGGTCGCTAGCGGACAATGAGCAGTTCTTC
TRBJ1-1,-,TRBV7-9,-,CASSLLQGLNTEAFF,TGTGCCAGCAGCCTACTACAGGGCTTGAACACTGAAGCTTTCTTT
TRBJ2-2,few,TRBV24-1,-,CATSDVTGRPGELFF,TGTGCCACCAGTGATGTTACAGGGAGGCCCGGGGAGCTGTTTTTT
TRBJ1-1,few,TRBV6-5,-,CASSSTRSTEAFF,TGTGCCAGCAGTTCCACTCGGAGCACTGAAGCTTTCTTT
TRBJ1-1,few,TRBV20-1,-,CSAPPKEAFF,TGCAGTGCTCCCCCGAAAGAAGCTTTCTTT
TRBJ2-6,-,TRBV19,-,CASSISGANVLTF,TGTGCCAGTAGTATCTCAGGGGCCAACGTCCTGACTTTC
TRBJ1-1,-,TRBV20-1,TRBD1,CSAYSNRGSNTEAFF,TGCAGTGCTTATTCAAACAGGGGATCGAACACTGAAGCTTTCTTT
TRBJ2-7,few,TRBV7-2,-,CASSLVGVYEQYF,TGTGCCAGCAGCTTAGTGGGGGTCTACGAGCAGTACTTC
TRBJ2-5,-,TRBV24-1,TRBD1,CATSDPTGEETQYF,TGTGCCACCAGTGACCCGACAGGGGAAGAGACCCAGTACTTC
TRBJ2-5,few,TRBV7-2,-,CASSRGITQETQYF,TGTGCCAGCAGCCGTGGGATCACGCAAGAGACCCAGTACTTC
TRBJ1-2,-,TRBV5-1,-,CASSSGAGGGHTF,TGCGCCAGCAGCTCGGGGGCCGGAGGCGGCCACACCTTC
TRBJ1-2,large,TRBV28,-,CASRPVWGYGYTF,TGTGCCAGCAGACCGGTGTGGGGCTATGGCTACACCTTC
TRBJ2-2,few,TRBV20-1,TRBD2,CSARDSTSGNTGELFF,TGCAGTGCTAGAGATTCGACTAGCGGGAACACCGGGGAGCTGTTTTTT